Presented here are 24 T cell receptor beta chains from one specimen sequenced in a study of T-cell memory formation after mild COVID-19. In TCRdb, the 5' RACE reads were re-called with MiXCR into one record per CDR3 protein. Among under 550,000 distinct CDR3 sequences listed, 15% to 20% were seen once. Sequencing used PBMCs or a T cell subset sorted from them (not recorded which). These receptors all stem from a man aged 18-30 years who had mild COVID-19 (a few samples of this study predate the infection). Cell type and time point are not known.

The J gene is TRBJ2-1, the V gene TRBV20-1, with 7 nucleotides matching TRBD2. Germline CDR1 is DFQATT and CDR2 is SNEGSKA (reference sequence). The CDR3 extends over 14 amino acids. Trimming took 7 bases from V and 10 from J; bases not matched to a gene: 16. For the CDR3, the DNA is TGCAGTGTTTGGGAGGGACTACCTTTGGGAGAGCAGTTCTTC. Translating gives CSVWEGLPLGEQFF.

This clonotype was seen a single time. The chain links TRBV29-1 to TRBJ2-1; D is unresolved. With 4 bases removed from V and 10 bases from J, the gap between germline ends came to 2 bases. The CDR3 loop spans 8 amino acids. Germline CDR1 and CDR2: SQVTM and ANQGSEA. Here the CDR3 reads CSVGEQFF. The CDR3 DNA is TGCAGCGTTGGCGAGCAGTTCTTC.

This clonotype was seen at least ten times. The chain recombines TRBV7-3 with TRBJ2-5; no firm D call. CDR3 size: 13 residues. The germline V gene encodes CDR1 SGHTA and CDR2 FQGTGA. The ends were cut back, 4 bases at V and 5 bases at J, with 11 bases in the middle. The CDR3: CASSSTSGETQYF. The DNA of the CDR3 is TGTGCCAGCAGCTCCACGTCCGGGGAGACCCAGTACTTC. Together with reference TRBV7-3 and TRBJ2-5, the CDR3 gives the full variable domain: GAGVSQTPSNKVTEKGKYVELRCDPISGHTALYWYRQSLGQGPEFLIYFQGTGAADDSGLPNDRFFAVRPEGSVSTLKIQRTERGDSAVYLCASSSTSGETQYFGPGTRLLVL.

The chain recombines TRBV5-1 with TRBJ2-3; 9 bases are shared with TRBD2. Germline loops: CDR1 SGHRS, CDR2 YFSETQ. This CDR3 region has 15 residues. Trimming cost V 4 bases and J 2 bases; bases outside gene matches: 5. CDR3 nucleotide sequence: TGCGCCAGCAGCCGGGGACTAGCTCCCACAGATACGCAGTATTTT. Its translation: CASSRGLAPTDTQYF.

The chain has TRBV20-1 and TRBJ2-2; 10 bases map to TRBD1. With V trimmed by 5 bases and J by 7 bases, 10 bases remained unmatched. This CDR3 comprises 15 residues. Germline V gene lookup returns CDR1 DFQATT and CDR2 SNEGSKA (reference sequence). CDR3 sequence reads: CSASDRGLGGGELFF. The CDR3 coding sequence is TGCAGTGCTTCCGACAGGGGGCTCGGAGGCGGGGAGCTGTTTTTT.

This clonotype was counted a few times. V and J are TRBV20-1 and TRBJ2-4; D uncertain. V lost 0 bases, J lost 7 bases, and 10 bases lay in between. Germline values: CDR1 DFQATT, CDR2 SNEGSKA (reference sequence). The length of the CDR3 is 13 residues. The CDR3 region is CSARDPAVNIQYF. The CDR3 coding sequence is TGCAGTGCTAGAGATCCTGCCGTGAACATTCAGTACTTC.

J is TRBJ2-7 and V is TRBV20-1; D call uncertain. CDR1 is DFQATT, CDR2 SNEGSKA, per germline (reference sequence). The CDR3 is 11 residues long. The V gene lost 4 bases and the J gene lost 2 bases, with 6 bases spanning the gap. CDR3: CSATDAYEQYV. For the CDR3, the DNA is TGCAGTGCTACTGATGCCTACGAGCAGTACGTC.

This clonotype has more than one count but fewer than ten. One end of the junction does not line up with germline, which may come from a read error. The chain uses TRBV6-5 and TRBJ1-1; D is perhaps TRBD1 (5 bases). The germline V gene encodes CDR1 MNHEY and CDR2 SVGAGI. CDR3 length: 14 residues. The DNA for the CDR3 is TGTGCGAGCAGACCTCAGGGTTGGGACACTGAAGCTTTCTTT. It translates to CASRPQGWDTEAFF.

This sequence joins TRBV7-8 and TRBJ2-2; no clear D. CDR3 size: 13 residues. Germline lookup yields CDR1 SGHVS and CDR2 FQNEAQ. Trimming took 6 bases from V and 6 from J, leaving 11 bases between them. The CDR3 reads CASSPGVPGELFF. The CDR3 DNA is TGTGCCAGCAGTCCAGGAGTCCCCGGGGAGCTGTTTTTT.

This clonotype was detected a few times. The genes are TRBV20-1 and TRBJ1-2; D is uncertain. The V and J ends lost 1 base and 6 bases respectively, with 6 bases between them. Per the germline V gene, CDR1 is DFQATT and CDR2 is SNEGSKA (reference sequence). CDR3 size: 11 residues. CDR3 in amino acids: CSARALHGYTF. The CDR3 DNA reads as TGCAGTGCTAGAGCCCTTCATGGCTACACCTTC.

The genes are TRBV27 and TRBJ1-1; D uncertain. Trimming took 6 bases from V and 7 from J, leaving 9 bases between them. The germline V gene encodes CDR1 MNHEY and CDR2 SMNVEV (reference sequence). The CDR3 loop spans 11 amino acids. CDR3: CASRGSGEAFF. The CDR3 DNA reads TGTGCCAGCAGGGGGTCGGGTGAAGCTTTCTTT.

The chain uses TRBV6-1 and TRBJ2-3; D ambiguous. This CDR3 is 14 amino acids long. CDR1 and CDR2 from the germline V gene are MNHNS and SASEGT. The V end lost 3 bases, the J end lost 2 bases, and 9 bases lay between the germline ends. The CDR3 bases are TGTGCCAGCAGTGATTTGGCTTACACAGATACGCAGTATTTT. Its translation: CASSDLAYTDTQYF.

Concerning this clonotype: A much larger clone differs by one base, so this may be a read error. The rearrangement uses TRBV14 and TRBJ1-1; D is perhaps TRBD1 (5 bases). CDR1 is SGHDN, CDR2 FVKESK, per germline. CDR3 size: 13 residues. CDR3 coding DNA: TGTGACAGCAGCTTACAGGCTAACACTGAAGCTTTCTTT. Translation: CDSSLQANTEAFF.

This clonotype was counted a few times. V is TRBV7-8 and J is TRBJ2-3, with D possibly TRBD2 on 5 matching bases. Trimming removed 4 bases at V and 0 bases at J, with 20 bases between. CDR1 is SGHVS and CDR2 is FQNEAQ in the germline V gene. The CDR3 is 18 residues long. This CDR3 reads CASSSWARGGSSTDTQYF. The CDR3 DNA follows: TGTGCCAGCAGCTCATGGGCGCGTGGAGGATCTAGCACAGATACGCAGTATTTT. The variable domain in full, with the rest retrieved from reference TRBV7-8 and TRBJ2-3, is GAGVSQSPRYKVAKRGQDVALRCDPISGHVSLFWYQQALGQGPEFLTYFQNEAQLDKSGLPSDRFFAERPEGSVSTLKIQRTQQEDSAVYLCASSSWARGGSSTDTQYFGPGTRLTVL.

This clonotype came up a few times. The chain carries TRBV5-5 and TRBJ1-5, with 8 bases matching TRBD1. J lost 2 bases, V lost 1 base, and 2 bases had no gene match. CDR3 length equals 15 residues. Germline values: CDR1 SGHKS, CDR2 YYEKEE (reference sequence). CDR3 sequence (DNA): TGTGCCAGCAGCTTGATGGACAGGGGCAATCAGCCCCAGCATTTT. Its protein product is CASSLMDRGNQPQHF. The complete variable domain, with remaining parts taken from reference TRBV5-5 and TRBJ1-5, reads DAGVTQSPTHLIKTRGQQVTLRCSPISGHKSVSWYQQVLGQGPQFIFQYYEKEERGRGNFPDRFSARQFPNYSSELNVNALLLGDSALYLCASSLMDRGNQPQHFGDGTRLSIL.

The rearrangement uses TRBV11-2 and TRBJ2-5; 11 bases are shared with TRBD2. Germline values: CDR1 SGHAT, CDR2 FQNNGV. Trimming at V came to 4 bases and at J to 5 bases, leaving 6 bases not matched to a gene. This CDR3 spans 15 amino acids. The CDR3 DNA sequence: TGTGCCAGCAGCTATAGCGGGGGGGCCAGGGAGACCCAGTACTTC. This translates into CASSYSGGARETQYF.

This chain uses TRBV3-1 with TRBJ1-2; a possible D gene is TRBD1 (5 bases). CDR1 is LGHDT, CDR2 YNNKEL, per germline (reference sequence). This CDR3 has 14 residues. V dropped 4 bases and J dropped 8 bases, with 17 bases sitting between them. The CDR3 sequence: CASSRTPSRDGYTF. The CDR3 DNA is TGTGCCAGCAGCCGGACCCCATCCAGGGACGGCTACACCTTC.

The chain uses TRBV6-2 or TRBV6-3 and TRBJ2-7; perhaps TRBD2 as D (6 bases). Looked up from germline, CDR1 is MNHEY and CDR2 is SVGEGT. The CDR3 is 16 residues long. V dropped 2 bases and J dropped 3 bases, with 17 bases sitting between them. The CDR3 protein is CASSYPLEEGYYEQYF. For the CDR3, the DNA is TGTGCCAGCAGTTACCCCCTCGAGGAGGGGTACTACGAGCAGTACTTC.

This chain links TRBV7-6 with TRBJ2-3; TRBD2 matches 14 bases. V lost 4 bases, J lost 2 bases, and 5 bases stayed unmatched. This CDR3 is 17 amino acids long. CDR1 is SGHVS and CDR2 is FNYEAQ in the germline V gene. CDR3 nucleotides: TGTGCCAGCAGCTCCGGACTAGCGGGGGGAATCACAGATACGCAGTATTTT. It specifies CASSSGLAGGITDTQYF.

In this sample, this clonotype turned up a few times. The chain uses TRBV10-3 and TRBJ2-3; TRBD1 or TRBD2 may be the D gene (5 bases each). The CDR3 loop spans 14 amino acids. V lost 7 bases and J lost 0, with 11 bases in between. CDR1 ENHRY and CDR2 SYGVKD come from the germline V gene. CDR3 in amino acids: CAIKPGTSTDTQYF. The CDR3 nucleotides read TGTGCCATCAAGCCGGGGACGAGCACAGATACGCAGTATTTT.

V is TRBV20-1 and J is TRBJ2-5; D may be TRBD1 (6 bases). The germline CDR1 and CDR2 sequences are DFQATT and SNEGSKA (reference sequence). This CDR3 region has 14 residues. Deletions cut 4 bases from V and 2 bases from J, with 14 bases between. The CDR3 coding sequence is TGCAGTGCTAAACGGCCAGGGGCGCAAGAGACCCAGTACTTC. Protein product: CSAKRPGAQETQYF.

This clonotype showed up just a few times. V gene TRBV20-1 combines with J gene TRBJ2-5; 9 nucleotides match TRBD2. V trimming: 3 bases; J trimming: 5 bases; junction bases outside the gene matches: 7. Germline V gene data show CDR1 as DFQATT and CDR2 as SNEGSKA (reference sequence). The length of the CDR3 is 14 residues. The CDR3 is CSARTAGGLETQYF. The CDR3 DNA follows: TGCAGTGCTAGGACGGCGGGGGGGCTGGAGACCCAGTACTTC.

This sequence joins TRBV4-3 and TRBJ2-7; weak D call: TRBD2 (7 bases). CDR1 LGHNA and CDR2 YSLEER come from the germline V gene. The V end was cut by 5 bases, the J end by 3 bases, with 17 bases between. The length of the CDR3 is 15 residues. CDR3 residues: CASSLRRGADYEQYF. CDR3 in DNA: TGCGCCAGCAGCTTACGACGGGGGGCTGACTACGAGCAGTACTTC.

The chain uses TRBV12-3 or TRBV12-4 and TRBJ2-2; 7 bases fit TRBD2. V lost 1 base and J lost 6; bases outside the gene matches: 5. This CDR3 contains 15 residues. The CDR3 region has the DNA TGTGCCAGCAGTTTAGGACTAGCAAGGGCCGGGGAGCTGTTTTTT. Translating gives CASSLGLARAGELFF.